The entry below describes one TCR beta chain. This CDR3 is built from 15 residues. V gave up 0 bases and J gave up 5 bases; unmatched junction bases: 6. Germline V gene sequence: CDR1 SGHNT, CDR2 YENEEA. Original processing notes: Estimation of nucleated cell counts was performed using reference gene primer amplification. Sequencing used immunoSEQ multiplex PCR; TCRdb keeps in-frame clones, though not all of them. V, J and clone size reflect that table, while D and trimming were determined from the DNA. The sample has fewer than 120,000 clones; more than 65% are singletons. This entry comes from a study of blood T cell repertoires in COVID-19. Background on the study: From T cells, B-cell-depleted T cells, or PBMCs came the material, which was cDNA or gDNA.

The clonotype comes from a woman of 80 years or more with acute or convalescent COVID-19. The V call is TRBV11-3, the J call TRBJ2-7; 8 positions agree with TRBD2. What was sequenced was peripheral blood. In DNA form, the CDR3 reads TGTGCCAGCAGCTTAGACGGGGGGGCCTGGGACGAGCAGTACTTC. Encoded protein: CASSLDGGAWDEQYF.